The T cell receptor (beta chain) under discussion was sequenced for a study of CD8 T cells in Susac syndrome. Trimming took off 5 bases at V and 8 bases at J, with 15 bases between the two ends. CDR3 length equals 13 residues. Germline V CDR1 and CDR2: SEHNR, FQNEAQ (reference sequence). Random-hexamer reverse transcription was applied to 0.5 to 1 ug RNA. A single record per CDR3 protein comes from TCRdb applying MiXCR to the immunoSEQ multiplex PCR reads. The table records approximately 74,000 distinct CDR3 sequences, 94% of them present only once. Sequencing was performed on CD8+ T cells from PBMCs. This clonotype was obtained from a human donor with Susac syndrome. The chain uses TRBV7-9 and TRBJ2-5; D may be TRBD1 (6 bases). CDR3 coding DNA: TGTGCCAGCAGCCGACCGGCAGGGGATACCCAGTACTTC. Amino acid sequence: CASSRPAGDTQYF.